The 12 T cell receptor beta chains listed next were all sequenced from one sample in a study of identical twins. One entry per CDR3 protein results from TCRdb running MiXCR on the 5' RACE reads. The sample lists hundreds of thousands of distinct CDR3 sequences, 6.5% to 9% occurring once. The sample was also reused in another study, on yellow fever vaccine responses in identical twins.

Sequenced sample: CD8+ T cells sorted from blood. The receptors here all came from a woman under 30 in good health.

This clonotype was seen only a few times. V usage is TRBV12-3 or TRBV12-4 and J usage is TRBJ2-6; D is perhaps TRBD1 (6 bases). Trimming removed 6 bases at V and 4 bases at J, with 10 bases between. CDR3 size: 14 residues. The CDR3 coding sequence is TGTGCCAGCAGCAGGGGTTCCGGGGCCAACGTCCTGACTTTC. Translation: CASSRGSGANVLTF.

This clonotype has only a few counts. V and J are TRBV24-1 and TRBJ1-2; D is unclear. This CDR3 region has 15 residues. Germline V gene lookup returns CDR1 KGHDR and CDR2 SFDVKD. Between the trimmed V and J ends, which lost 2 bases and 6 bases, there was a span of 15 bases. The CDR3 spells CATSDSRTDFNGYTF. For the CDR3, the DNA is TGTGCCACCAGTGATTCCCGGACGGACTTCAATGGCTACACCTTC.

This clonotype has a count of ten or more. V gene TRBV12-3 or TRBV12-4 combines with J gene TRBJ2-3; TRBD2 matches at 12 bases. The CDR3 spans 15 residues. Trimming took 5 bases from V and 5 from J; bases not matched to a gene: 5. CDR3 sequence reads: CASSPTSGRGDTQYF. The DNA for the CDR3 is TGTGCCAGCAGTCCGACTAGCGGGAGAGGAGATACGCAGTATTTT.

This clonotype has just a few counts. The rearrangement joins TRBV4-1 to TRBJ1-2; D perhaps matches TRBD1 (5 bases). Per the germline V gene, CDR1 is MGHRA and CDR2 is YSYEKL. The CDR3 has 14 residues. The ends were cut back, 3 bases at V and 7 bases at J, with 15 bases in the middle. The CDR3 loop reads CASSQGWTRRGYTF. The CDR3 nucleotides read TGCGCCAGCAGCCAGGGGTGGACACGACGTGGCTACACCTTC.

This chain joins TRBV27 and TRBJ2-7, with D possibly being TRBD1 or TRBD2 (6 bases each). The CDR3 contains 13 residues. V lost 6 bases to trimming and J lost 5 bases, with 14 bases between them. The germline gives CDR1 MNHEY, CDR2 SMNVEV (reference sequence). The DNA for the CDR3 is TGTGCCAGCAGCACGGGGGCGCAGAACGAGCAGTACTTC. It specifies CASSTGAQNEQYF.

This clonotype was detected ten times or more. The J gene is TRBJ1-1, the V gene TRBV28, with D possibly being TRBD1 (5 bases). Between the trimmed V and J ends, which lost 8 bases and 8 bases, there was a span of 21 bases. This CDR3 has 14 residues. Germline CDR1 is MDHEN and CDR2 is SYDVKM. The CDR3 protein is CASAQGTDVGEAFF. CDR3 nucleotides: TGTGCCAGCGCCCAAGGGACGGACGTGGGGGAAGCTTTCTTT. Full variable domain (outside the CDR3, taken from reference TRBV28 and TRBJ1-1): DVKVTQSSRYLVKRTGEKVFLECVQDMDHENMFWYRQDPGLGLRLIYFSYDVKMKEKGDIPEGYSVSREKKERFSLILESASTNQTSMYLCASAQGTDVGEAFFGQGTRLTVV.

This chain connects TRBV15 to TRBJ2-5, with 10 nucleotides matching TRBD2. The junction had 4 bases not matched to a gene; V was cut back by 4 bases and J by 5 bases. The CDR3 is made up of 14 amino acids. Germline V gene data show CDR1 as LNHNV and CDR2 as YYDKDF (reference sequence). CDR3 sequence: CATSTAGGLETQYF. The CDR3 nucleotides are TGTGCCACCAGCACAGCGGGAGGGCTGGAGACCCAGTACTTC.

There are a few counts of this clonotype. The chain recombines TRBV7-9 with TRBJ2-6, with 8 bases lining up with TRBD1. The length of the CDR3 is 17 residues. V was pared by 4 bases and J by 0 bases, with 5 bases of the junction left unmatched. Looked up from germline, CDR1 is SEHNR and CDR2 is FQNEAQ (reference sequence). The CDR3 spells CASSSDRALSGANVLTF. The CDR3 DNA sequence: TGTGCCAGCAGCTCGGACAGGGCCCTCTCTGGGGCCAACGTCCTGACTTTC.

The chain joins TRBV6-1 to TRBJ2-7; D not certain. Germline V gives CDR1 MNHNS, CDR2 SASEGT. The CDR3 sequence is 11 residues long. The ends were cut back, 8 bases at V and 2 bases at J, with 7 bases in the middle. The chain's CDR3 is CASLGPYEQYF. CDR3 in DNA: TGTGCCAGCCTTGGCCCCTACGAGCAGTACTTC.

The chain carries TRBV2 and TRBJ2-7; D unresolved. V was pared by 1 base and J by 3 bases, with 13 bases between. Per the germline V gene, CDR1 is SNHLY and CDR2 is FYNNEI. The length of the CDR3 is 15 residues. The CDR3 region is CASSEGQSEYYEQYV. CDR3 sequence (DNA): TGTGCCAGCAGTGAAGGTCAATCCGAATACTACGAGCAGTACGTC.

The gene calls are TRBV2 and TRBJ2-1; 12 bases match TRBD1. Germline V CDR1 and CDR2: SNHLY, FYNNEI. J lost 6 bases, V lost 2 bases, and 5 bases had no gene match. The CDR3 loop spans 16 amino acids. CDR3 amino acids: CASSESRDRGRNEQFF. The DNA for the CDR3 is TGTGCCAGCAGTGAAAGCCGGGACAGGGGGCGCAATGAGCAGTTCTTC.

The chain has TRBV27 and TRBJ2-2, with D perhaps given as TRBD1 or TRBD2 (6 bases each). This CDR3 is built from 13 residues. Germline CDR1 and CDR2: MNHEY and SMNVEV (reference sequence). The V end was cut by 8 bases, the J end by 4 bases, with 11 bases between. CDR3 amino acids: CASGGQTTGELFF. CDR3 bases: TGTGCCAGCGGGGGGCAGACCACCGGGGAGCTGTTTTTT.